Listed below are T cell receptor beta chains from one sample, sequenced in a study of blood T cells in healthy people across ages. MiXCR, run by TCRdb on the 5' RACE reads, gives a single entry per CDR3 protein. Counted here are about 680,000 distinct CDR3 sequences, about half occurring once; the ten biggest clones make up approximately 32%. The sample consisted of blood. All receptors derive from a woman aged 55 to 70 in good health. Both conserved end residues are part of each CDR3. Fields, in order: D gene, V gene, clone size, J gene, CDR3 DNA, CDR3 protein. The D gene is left open where the match is weak. Expanded clones get a size class; other rows say once, few or many, or leave the size out.

-	TRBV29-1	-	TRBJ2-2	TGCAGCGTTGTAAAGCTGAACACCGGGGAGCTGTTTTTT	CSVVKLNTGELFF
TRBD1	TRBV3-1	-	TRBJ2-3	TGTGCCAGCAGCCAAGGAGGGACAGGTTCAGATACGCAGTATTTT	CASSQGGTGSDTQYF
-	TRBV20-1	few	TRBJ2-4	TGCAGTGCGAACAGGGTGGCTGACATTCAGTACTTC	CSANRVADIQYF
TRBD2	TRBV7-2	-	TRBJ2-1	TGTGCCAGCAGACACGGACTAGCGAATGAGCAGTTCTTC	CASRHGLANEQFF
TRBD2	TRBV29-1	few	TRBJ2-1	TGCAGCGTTGAAGGATGGGAACAGCGGGAGTCCTACAATGAGCAGTTCTTC	CSVEGWEQRESYNEQFF
-	TRBV6-5	-	TRBJ2-1	TGTGCCAGCGGATATATCCGAGCTGGCTACAATGAGCAGTTCTTC	CASGYIRAGYNEQFF
-	TRBV4-3	-	TRBJ2-3	TGCGCCAGCAGCCAAGGGCAGGGCAGGGGCCTTATCACAGATACGCAGTATTTT	CASSQGQGRGLITDTQYF
TRBD1	TRBV29-1	many	TRBJ2-7	TGCAGCGTTGGGGATCGTGGACAGGGCCTCTACGAGCAGTACTTC	CSVGDRGQGLYEQYF
-	TRBV7-9	-	TRBJ2-3	TGTGCCAGCAGCTTAGGGATGGTGGAAGATACGCAGTATTTT	CASSLGMVEDTQYF
TRBD2	TRBV25-1	few	TRBJ2-1	TGTGCCAGCAGTGAATCCAGGGTTCACACTAGCGGGAGCTTCAGCTCCTACAATGAGCAGTTCTTC	CASSESRVHTSGSFSSYNEQFF
TRBD1	TRBV6-2/TRBV6-3	-	TRBJ1-1	TGTGCCAGCAGTTACGCGATCAGGGGGGAACGGAGAGCTTTCTTT	CASSYAIRGERRAFF
TRBD2	TRBV20-1	-	TRBJ2-5	TGCAGTGCTAGTCCCGGGACTAGCAAACAAGAGACCCAGTACTTC	CSASPGTSKQETQYF
-	TRBV27	-	TRBJ1-5	TGTGCCAGCAGTTGGAGCAATCAGCCCCAGCATTTT	CASSWSNQPQHF
TRBD2	TRBV28	few	TRBJ2-7	TGTGCCAGCAGTGTTAGCGGGGCCCTTTCCTACGAGCAGTACTTC	CASSVSGALSYEQYF
TRBD2	TRBV18	-	TRBJ2-1	TGTGCCAGCTCACTCGGGACTAGCCCTACCTACAATGAGCAGTTCTTC	CASSLGTSPTYNEQFF
-	TRBV20-1	-	TRBJ2-1	TGCAGTGCTAGAGACGGGAGCTACAATGAGCAGTTCTTC	CSARDGSYNEQFF
-	TRBV11-2	-	TRBJ2-5	TGTGCCAGCAGCTTAAATCGATTGGGGGAGACCCAGTACTTC	CASSLNRLGETQYF
TRBD2	TRBV28	many	TRBJ2-4	TGTGCCAGCAGCTCCCGGCGGGGACTAGCGGAGCTCAAAAACATTCAGTACTTC	CASSSRRGLAELKNIQYF
-	TRBV24-1	few	TRBJ2-3	TGTGCCACCAGTGATTCTAGGACAGCCCTCACAGATACGCAGTATTTT	CATSDSRTALTDTQYF
-	TRBV24-1	-	TRBJ1-2	TGTGCCACCAGTGACTCGGGCTCCGTCGGGGGCTACACCTTC	CATSDSGSVGGYTF
-	TRBV20-1	-	TRBJ2-3	TGCAGTGCCACTGCGACTGGGGATACGCAGTCTTTT	CSATATGDTQSF
TRBD1	TRBV6-5	-	TRBJ2-3	TGTGCCAGCAGTCCTACAGGGGTCTTTAGCACAGATACGCAGTATTTT	CASSPTGVFSTDTQYF
TRBD2	TRBV20-1	few	TRBJ2-1	TGCAGTGCTAGTGGGGGACTAGCGGGAGGTGAAGATCAGTTCTTC	CSASGGLAGGEDQFF
-	TRBV2	many	TRBJ1-1	TGTGCCAGCATGGCCAGGCAAAACACTGAAGCTTTCTTT	CASMARQNTEAFF
-	TRBV10-2	-	TRBJ2-1	TGCGCCAGCAGTGAGTGGGGGAATGAGCAGTTCTTC	CASSEWGNEQFF
-	TRBV20-1	-	TRBJ1-1	TGCAGTGCTGGCTCGCAGTTCACTGAAGCTTTCTTT	CSAGSQFTEAFF
TRBD1	TRBV2	-	TRBJ1-6	TGTGCCAGCAGGGAGATCGGGACAGGGGGTTCACCCCTCCACTTT	CASREIGTGGSPLHF
-	TRBV20-1	-	TRBJ1-1	TGCAGTGCTCACGGCAGTAGGGAAGCTTTCTTT	CSAHGSREAFF
-	TRBV29-1	-	TRBJ2-7	TGCAGCGCTACCCTGGGGACCTACGAGCAGTACTTC	CSATLGTYEQYF
-	TRBV28	-	TRBJ2-7	TGTGCCGGCAGACAAACGACGTCGGCGGCGGGCGAGCAGTACTTC	CAGRQTTSAAGEQYF
TRBD1	TRBV7-2	few	TRBJ2-5	TGTGCCAGCAGCTTTCACCGGGACAGGGAAGAGACCCAGTACTTC	CASSFHRDREETQYF
-	TRBV20-1	-	TRBJ2-1	TGCAGTGCTAGAGATGGAGGGTCAAAGCAGTTCTTC	CSARDGGSKQFF
-	TRBV7-2	few	TRBJ2-7	TGTGCCAGCAGCTTAGACCCGGCAGGGAGCTCCTACGAGCAGTACTTC	CASSLDPAGSSYEQYF
-	TRBV27	-	TRBJ1-2	TGTGCCAGCAACGACGGTACAGGGAGCTATGGCTACACCTTC	CASNDGTGSYGYTF
TRBD2	TRBV5-6	-	TRBJ2-1	TGTGCCAGCAGGCCTCGAGGTCTAGCGGCCTACAATGAGCAGTTCTTC	CASRPRGLAAYNEQFF
TRBD1	TRBV9	-	TRBJ2-7	TGTGCCAGCAGCGGTCAACCGGGACAGTTCTACGAGCAGTACTTC	CASSGQPGQFYEQYF
-	TRBV9	-	TRBJ2-1	TGTGCCAGCAGCGGATCCCCCAAGGGGGGTCAGCAGTTCTTC	CASSGSPKGGQQFF
-	TRBV28	many	TRBJ2-7	TGTGCCAGCAGTCCACTACGGGGTAGCGACGAGCAGTACTTC	CASSPLRGSDEQYF
-	TRBV20-1	once	TRBJ2-7	TGCAGTGCTAGAGGACCAGTCAACGTCGACGAGCAGTACTTC	CSARGPVNVDEQYF
-	TRBV20-1	-	TRBJ1-1	TGCAGTGCGAGGGCAGGGGACACTGAAGCTTTCTTT	CSARAGDTEAFF
TRBD1	TRBV24-1	-	TRBJ1-5	TGTGCCACCAGTGACCCGGGACAGGACTCCGGGCCCCAGCATTTT	CATSDPGQDSGPQHF
-	TRBV6-2/TRBV6-3	few	TRBJ2-5	TGTGCCAGCAGCTCATTTCCCGGGGATTACGAGACCCAGTACTTC	CASSSFPGDYETQYF
-	TRBV6-2/TRBV6-3	-	TRBJ2-7	TGTGCCAGCCAGACCCCGGGGGAGCAGTACTTC	CASQTPGEQYF
TRBD1	TRBV4-2	-	TRBJ2-7	TGTGCCAGCAGCGGGACAGGGGACGACTACGAGCAGTACTTC	CASSGTGDDYEQYF
-	TRBV5-1	few	TRBJ2-1	TGCGCCAGCACCTTTAGCGGAGCCTCCTACAATGAGCAGTTCTTC	CASTFSGASYNEQFF
-	TRBV5-1	-	TRBJ1-1	TGCGCCAGCAGCCGCTCGGGCCCCAACACTGAAGCTTTCTTT	CASSRSGPNTEAFF
-	TRBV24-1	few	TRBJ2-5	TGTGCCACCAGTGACCCTGTGGAGGGGGACGAGACCCAGTACTTC	CATSDPVEGDETQYF
-	TRBV7-2	many	TRBJ2-5	TGTGCCAGCAGCTTAGCTTCACCAGGCCAAGAGACCCAGTACTTC	CASSLASPGQETQYF
TRBD1	TRBV5-1	-	TRBJ2-5	TGCGCCAGCAGCGTGAGGACAGGGGGAGAGACCCAGTACTTC	CASSVRTGGETQYF
-	TRBV7-2	once	TRBJ1-6	TGTGCCATCAGCTTAGGGGGGTCGAGGGAAACGTCCTATAATTCACCCCTCCACTTT	CAISLGGSRETSYNSPLHF
-	TRBV4-2	-	TRBJ1-2	TGTGCCAGCAGCCAGGGGGCGATAGTATCGTATGGCTACACCTTC	CASSQGAIVSYGYTF
TRBD1	TRBV7-3	-	TRBJ2-7	TGTGCCAGCAGCTACCTAGGGGGCTTTAAAGACGAGCAGTACTTC	CASSYLGGFKDEQYF